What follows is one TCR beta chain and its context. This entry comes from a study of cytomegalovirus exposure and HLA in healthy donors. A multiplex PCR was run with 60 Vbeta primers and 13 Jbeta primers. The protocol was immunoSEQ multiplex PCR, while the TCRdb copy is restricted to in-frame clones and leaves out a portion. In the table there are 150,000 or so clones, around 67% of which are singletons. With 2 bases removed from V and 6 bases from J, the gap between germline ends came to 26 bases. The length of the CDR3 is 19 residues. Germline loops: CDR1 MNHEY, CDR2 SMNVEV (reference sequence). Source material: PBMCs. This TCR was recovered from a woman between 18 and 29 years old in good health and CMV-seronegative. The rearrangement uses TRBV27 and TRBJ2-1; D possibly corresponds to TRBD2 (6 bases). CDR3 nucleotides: TGTGCCAGCAGTTTAAGTGTAGGGGTTAGCGGCCGTCTCGGCAATGAGCAGTTCTTC. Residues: CASSLSVGVSGRLGNEQFF.